The 10 T cell receptor beta chains below were found in one sample sequenced in a study of T cell responses to AZD1222 COVID-19 vaccine. Method: immunoSEQ multiplex PCR; TCRdb's copy keeps in-frame clones and lacks some. The sample lists around 130,000 clones, roughly nine tenths seen once, with approximately 1.7% in the top ten. Sequenced material: peripheral blood, taken on day 0 of AZD1222 vaccination. The source of these receptors is an adult in good health.

The chain links TRBV6-6 to TRBJ1-1; D is perhaps TRBD1 (6 bases). V gave up 7 bases and J gave up 2 bases, with 14 bases separating them. Germline lookup yields CDR1 MNHNY and CDR2 SVGAGI (reference sequence). The CDR3 contains 14 residues. The CDR3 nucleotides are TGTGCCAGCACCCCCCAGGGGCTTAACACTGAAGCTTTCTTT. Protein product: CASTPQGLNTEAFF.

This rearrangement joins TRBV19 to TRBJ1-3, with TRBD1 as a possible D gene (5 bases). Germline V gene data show CDR1 as LNHDA and CDR2 as SQIVND (reference sequence). CDR3 length: 14 residues. The ends were cut back, 4 bases at V and 0 bases at J, with 7 bases in the middle. This chain's CDR3 is CASSRQLSGNTIYF. CDR3 nucleotides: TGTGCCAGTAGTAGACAGCTCTCTGGAAACACCATATATTTT.

The rearrangement links TRBV6-5 to TRBJ1-1; TRBD1 matches at 11 bases. Germline loops: CDR1 MNHEY, CDR2 SVGAGI. The CDR3 has 15 residues. Losses at the gene ends were 2 bases for V and 4 bases for J; bases not matched to a gene: 3. CDR3 coding DNA: TGTGCCAGCAGTTACGGACAGGGGGCTCTCACTGAAGCTTTCTTT. Translated, it gives CASSYGQGALTEAFF.

The chain couples TRBV18 to TRBJ2-7; maybe TRBD1 (5 bases). The CDR3 extends over 17 amino acids. CDR1 and CDR2 from the germline V gene are KGHSH and LQKENI. V lost 2 bases, J lost 2 bases, and 19 bases lay in between. The CDR3 coding sequence is TGTGCCAGCTCACCAGCCCCTTTGCAGGGAACCCCCTACGAGCAGTACTTC. This codes for CASSPAPLQGTPYEQYF. Looking up the rest from reference TRBV18 and TRBJ2-7 gives the full variable domain: NAGVMQNPRHLVRRRGQEARLRCSPMKGHSHVYWYRQLPEEGLKFMVYLQKENIIDESGMPKERFSAEFPKEGPSILRIQQVVRGDSAAYFCASSPAPLQGTPYEQYFGPGTRLTVT.

This clone was observed once. V gene TRBV29-1 combines with J gene TRBJ1-1; 8 bases map to TRBD1. From germline, CDR1 is SQVTM and CDR2 ANQGSEA. The V gene end was trimmed by 6 bases and the J gene end by 7 bases; junction bases not matched to a gene: 13. The CDR3 is 14 residues long. In DNA, the CDR3 is TGCAGCGTAGGTAGGACAGGGAAGTCCGTTGAAGCTTTCTTT. Translating gives CSVGRTGKSVEAFF.

The rearrangement uses TRBV19 and TRBJ2-4; TRBD2 matches at 10 bases. Trimming at V came to 5 bases and at J to 6 bases, leaving 13 bases not matched to a gene. Germline CDR1 is LNHDA and CDR2 is SQIVND (reference sequence). This CDR3 is built from 17 residues. The CDR3 region is CASSYAPAGGIRNIQYF. CDR3 coding DNA: TGTGCCAGTAGTTACGCGCCAGCGGGGGGGATCAGAAACATTCAGTACTTC.

This chain uses TRBV19 with TRBJ2-2; D is uncertain. V lost 6 bases and J 1 base, leaving 6 bases between the germline ends. Germline values: CDR1 LNHDA, CDR2 SQIVND (reference sequence). The CDR3 runs 13 residues. The CDR3: CASSDQNTGELFF. CDR3 nucleotide sequence: TGTGCCAGTAGCGATCAGAACACCGGGGAGCTGTTTTTT.

The V call is TRBV27, the J call TRBJ2-7; 7 bases align to TRBD1. The CDR3 has 15 amino acids. V trimming: 5 bases; J trimming: 3 bases; junction bases outside the gene matches: 10. Germline V gives CDR1 MNHEY, CDR2 SMNVEV (reference sequence). CDR3 DNA sequence: TGTGCCAGCAGTCCCTATGAGGGGGCACACTACGAGCAGTACGTC. Its protein is CASSPYEGAHYEQYV.

The gene calls are TRBV19 and TRBJ1-1; the D gene is possibly TRBD1 (6 bases). From germline, CDR1 is LNHDA and CDR2 SQIVND (reference sequence). V lost 6 bases and J lost 5, with 10 bases in between. The CDR3 is made up of 12 amino acids. CDR3 coding DNA: TGTGCCAGTAGGGCAGGGGTAACTGAAGCTTTCTTT. It is translated as CASRAGVTEAFF.

The chain combines TRBV19 with TRBJ1-5; no firm D call. Trimming shortened V by 6 bases and J by 0 bases, and 9 bases separated the two germline ends. The CDR3 loop spans 14 amino acids. The germline V gene has CDR1 LNHDA and CDR2 SQIVND (reference sequence). CDR3 in DNA: TGTGCCAGTAGGGAGCACAGTAGCAATCAGCCCCAGCATTTT. The encoded protein is CASREHSSNQPQHF.